A selection of T cell receptor beta chains follows, all from one sample in a study of regulatory T cells in long-lasting Graves disease. Each CDR3 protein gets one entry after TCRdb re-called the multiplex PCR reads with MiXCR. This table holds a few hundred thousand distinct CDR3 sequences, roughly 25% found once. The material sequenced was peripheral blood mononuclear cells (PBMCs), taken when the disease was refractory, from a patient treated with antithyroid drugs. Receptors were obtained from a woman aged 40 to 49 with Graves disease. The CDR3 runs from the conserved cysteine through the conserved F or W. The order of the fields is CDR3 length, J gene, D gene, clone size, V gene, CDR3 DNA, CDR3 protein. The D gene is left open where the match is weak. A row's size may be missing; if present it is once, few, many or a size class.

15	TRBJ1-1	-	few	TRBV5-1	TGCGCCAGCAGCTTGGCGGGCGCCATGAACACTGAAGCTTTCTTT	CASSLAGAMNTEAFF
16	TRBJ2-2	-	many	TRBV24-1	TGTGCCACCAGCCTGGGTGGACACCCGAACACCGGGGAGCTGTTTTTT	CATSLGGHPNTGELFF
8	TRBJ2-5	-	many	TRBV2	TGTGCCAGCAGTGGGGAGTACTTC	CASSGEYF
14	TRBJ2-7	-	many	TRBV6-1	TGTGCCAGCAGTGAAGCAGGGACTCGGTACGAGCAGTACTTC	CASSEAGTRYEQYF
20	TRBJ1-5	TRBD1	many	TRBV28	TGTGCCAGCAGCCCCCGAAGCGGACAGGGGGTTTTTTATAGCAATCAGCCCCAGCATTTT	CASSPRSGQGVFYSNQPQHF
13	TRBJ1-1	TRBD1	many	TRBV2	TGTGCCAGCAGTGAGGAGGGGGCGACTGAAGCTTTCTTT	CASSEEGATEAFF
13	TRBJ1-2	-	-	TRBV20-1	TGCAGTGCCGCGGACGACAGGCCGATTGGCTACACCTTC	CSAADDRPIGYTF
17	TRBJ2-7	TRBD2	-	TRBV11-2	TGTGCCAGCAGCCAAGCCCGGGGGAGGGCCTTTCCGTACGAGCAGTACTTC	CASSQARGRAFPYEQYF
14	TRBJ2-5	-	many	TRBV13	TGTGCCAGCAGCATCGGGACCGTCGGCGAGACCCAGTACTTC	CASSIGTVGETQYF
16	TRBJ2-7	TRBD1	-	TRBV7-2	TGTGCCAGCAGCTCCAGCTACGGGACAGGGCTCAGGGAGCAGTACTTC	CASSSSYGTGLREQYF
17	TRBJ2-6	-	many	TRBV28	TGTGCCAGCAGCAGCTACGGATTCACCTCTGGGGCCAACGTCCTGACTTTC	CASSSYGFTSGANVLTF
16	TRBJ2-7	TRBD1	-	TRBV7-2	TGTGCCAGCAGCTTAGATGGGACAGGATCCTCCTACGAGCAGTACTTC	CASSLDGTGSSYEQYF
16	TRBJ2-7	TRBD2	many	TRBV5-1	TGCGCCAGCAGCTCCGTGTCGGAGCGGGGGACCTACGAGCAGTACTTC	CASSSVSERGTYEQYF
17	TRBJ2-2	TRBD2	-	TRBV6-1	TGTGCCAGCTCACCGGGACTAGCGGGAGAGGCGACCGGGGAGCTGTTTTTT	CASSPGLAGEATGELFF
14	TRBJ2-4	-	many	TRBV28	TGTGCCAGCACTCCTCTAGATGGGCGGAACATTCAGTACTTC	CASTPLDGRNIQYF
15	TRBJ2-5	-	few	TRBV5-4	TGTGCCAGCAGCTTGGCTCTGGGGGGCCTAGAGACCCAGTACTTC	CASSLALGGLETQYF
13	TRBJ2-3	-	few	TRBV19	TGTGCCAGTAGTATATTGGGTACAGATACGCAGTATTTT	CASSILGTDTQYF
15	TRBJ2-7	-	-	TRBV7-7	TGTGCTAGCAGCCGCATGCAAGGGGACTCCTACGAGCAGTACTTC	CASSRMQGDSYEQYF
13	TRBJ2-5	-	few	TRBV30	TGTGCCTGGAGCCCGGGGAGCCAAGAGACCCAGTACTTC	CAWSPGSQETQYF
17	TRBJ1-3	TRBD1	few	TRBV25-1	TGTGCCAGCAGGGCCCCGACAGGGGAAGTGCTTGGAAACACCATATATTTT	CASRAPTGEVLGNTIYF
12	TRBJ2-7	TRBD2	-	TRBV5-1	TGCGCCTGCCGGGGGGAAGCCTACGAGCAGTACTTC	CACRGEAYEQYF
13	TRBJ2-5	-	many	TRBV7-2	TGTGCCAGCAGCTTTGGTCCAAAAGAGACCCAGTACTTC	CASSFGPKETQYF
13	TRBJ2-7	-	few	TRBV15	TGTGCCACCAGCAATTATCCGGGTTCCGAGCAGTACTTC	CATSNYPGSEQYF